What follows describes a single TCR beta chain. Its binding antigen is unknown. Base quality data are lacking; no much larger clone is found one base away. Patients with autoimmune disease history or receiving systemic immunosuppression were excluded from the trial. Peripheral blood for TCR sequencing was drawn from every dose cohort at baseline, at cycle 4 day 1 and at cycle 7 day 1. Samples were obtained from an open-label, multicenter, first-in-human phase I dose-escalation trial of ivuxolimab. Adults with locally advanced or metastatic melanoma, renal cell, hepatocellular, or head and neck squamous cell carcinoma were enrolled in the trial. Before TCR sequencing, CD4+ T cells and CD8+ T cells from peripheral blood were sorted into separate populations. At the junction V is shortened by 6 bases and J by 0 bases, with 12 bases in between. The CDR3 has 15 amino acids, counting the end cysteine and phenylalanine. Of the read, only the CDR3 DNA is kept; its 45 bases are in frame from base 1. The germline V gene sets CDR1 to SNHLY and CDR2 to FYNNEI.

This sample was taken from a study of OX40 agonist ivuxolimab in advanced cancers. Regarding the research as a whole: The costimulatory receptor OX40 (CD134) was targeted by ivuxolimab, a fully human IgG2 agonistic monoclonal antibody. Prior anti-PD-1, anti-PD-L1 or anti-CTLA-4 therapy was permitted, and less than 45% of dose-escalation patients had received checkpoint inhibitors. The paper reports the monotherapy dose-escalation portion (N of about 50 patients) of the phase I ivuxolimab trial. In the dose-escalation cohort, 65% to 90% of patients were male, and the mean age was roughly 60 years, with a range of 23 to 79. Peripheral TCRbeta sequencing was intended to test whether TCR sequence diversity was altered and clonal T-cell expansion was caused by ivuxolimab. Intravenous ivuxolimab was administered to patients every 2 weeks at six dose levels: 0.01, 0.1, 0.3, 1.5, 3 and 10 mg/kg. Partial responses occurred in three dose-escalation patients, of whom one had hepatocellular carcinoma and two had cutaneous melanoma. Among the 52 dose-escalation patients, around 20 had hepatocellular carcinoma, roughly 15 melanoma, 9 renal cell carcinoma and 9 head and neck cancer.

Genomic DNA was extracted from sorted cells for sequencing of the TCRbeta CDR3 region. TCRbeta CDR3 regions were sequenced using the immunoSEQ Assay. The source is immuneACCESS, and TCRdb retained only in-frame sequences with V and J called. Part of the clones is not carried over; for the studies checked, unresolved V genes explain less than half of this, and the remainder is unexplained. Here the sample has about 27,000 clones; around 75% occur a single time. The leading ten clones occupy approximately 13% of the sample. What the study reported, not specific to this receptor: Clonal expansion of both CD4+ and CD8+ blood T cells was observed from baseline to week 6 at doses 0.1 to 3.0 mg/kg. Antigen specificity was not determined for the clonally expanded peripheral T cells. Low levels of normalized T-cell clonal expansion were also seen in some patients who did not respond. After ivuxolimab, CD8+ T cells had more expanded clones than CD4+ T cells on average. In the 0.1-3.0 mg/kg groups, partial responders were among the patients with the lowest normalized peripheral clonal expansion, particularly in CD8+ T cells.

This receptor was taken from an adult with an advanced solid tumor such as melanoma, head and neck, liver or kidney cancer. Sequenced here: CD4+ or CD8+ T cells sorted from blood, sampled in a trial of the OX40 agonist ivuxolimab. The sequence is built from TRBV2 and TRBJ2-1, with the D segment possibly TRBD1 or TRBD2, each aligning over 5 bases. The sequenced DNA: TGTGCCAGCAGGCTTAGGGACGGCTCCTACAATGAGCAGTTCTTC. This translates into CASRLRDGSYNEQFF.